One T cell receptor beta chain is described in this entry. Its matching antigen is unknown. These data originate in a study of CD8+CD57+ T cells in acquired aplastic anemia. Study background: CD4+ and CD8+ cells, once sorted, gave DNA averaging about 3 ug. Study findings and constraints: Between patients and controls, CD8+ Simpson's diversity did not vary significantly.

By flow cytometry, patients selected for sequencing had shown an expansion of CD8+CD57+ cells. Prior therapy had not been administered to any patient at the time of blood sampling. The TCR beta profiling, which covered VDJ combination and CDR3 sequence, was carried out using genomic DNA as the template. TCRdb redid the calling of the reads with MiXCR, one entry per CDR3 protein. Of approximately 130,000 distinct CDR3 sequences listed, about two fifths were seen once; the top ten hold about 2.4%. CDR1 and CDR2 from the germline V gene are SNHLY and FYNNEI. This CDR3 spans 12 amino acids. Trimming took 8 bases from V and 0 from J, leaving 8 bases between them.

This chain joins TRBV2 and TRBJ2-7; D is perhaps TRBD1 (5 bases). The sample was sorted CD4+, CD8+, or CD8+CD57+ T cells (not recorded which) from PBMCs. This sequence was found in a human donor with aplastic anemia. The CDR3, as DNA: TGTGCCAGCGTCCAGGGCTCCTACGAGCAGTACTTC. As protein: CASVQGSYEQYF.